This T cell receptor beta chain was captured in a study of blood T cell repertoires in COVID-19. Here immunoSEQ multiplex PCR was the method, and the copy in TCRdb shows in-frame clones only, minus some. The table records roughly 700,000 clones, about nine tenths of them present only once. The ends lost 3 bases at V and 7 bases at J; junction bases unmatched: 8. Germline V gene data show CDR1 as LGHDT and CDR2 as YNNKEL (reference sequence). This CDR3 is 16 amino acids long. The sequence was collected from a young woman with acute or convalescent COVID-19. The sequencing input was peripheral blood. The rearrangement joins TRBV3-1 (or the pseudogene TRBV3-2) to TRBJ1-4, with 10 positions matching TRBD1. CDR3 protein: CASSHIPGQGSEKLFF. CDR3 DNA: TGTGCCAGCAGCCATATTCCGGGACAGGGGAGTGAAAAACTGTTTTTT.